This entry lists 9 T cell receptor beta chains sequenced from one sample in a study of CD8+ T cells in alopecia areata. In each case, RNA was isolated and then reverse transcribed into cDNA as the sequencing template. Here immunoSEQ multiplex PCR was the method, and the copy in TCRdb shows in-frame clones only, minus some. The repertoire holds approximately 160,000 clones, with 55% to 75% as singletons. Treatment here: oral pan-JAK inhibitor, 5-10 mg twice daily. Sequences were derived from CD4+ T cells sorted from blood, sampled at week 24, from a patient treated with tofacitinib. The source of these receptors is a human donor with alopecia areata.

As regards this clone: The sample has other DNA sequences that encode this CDR3 too. V usage is TRBV5-1 and J usage is TRBJ1-5, with TRBD1 as a possible D gene (5 bases). V was clipped by 4 bases and J by 4 bases, with 12 bases between them. CDR3 length equals 14 residues. Germline CDR1 is SGHRS and CDR2 is YFSETQ. The CDR3 region has the DNA TGCGCCAGCAGCCTGGAATCAGGGAATCAGCCCCAGCATTTT. It yields the protein CASSLESGNQPQHF.

This sequence joins TRBV29-1 and TRBJ2-1, with 8 nucleotides matching TRBD2. The CDR3 spans 16 residues. Germline lookup yields CDR1 SQVTM and CDR2 ANQGSEA. Losses at the gene ends were 3 bases for V and 6 bases for J; bases not matched to a gene: 13. As DNA, the CDR3 is TGCAGCGTTGAGAGGTCATTAGCGGGGATCTTCAATGAGCAGTTCTTC. Translated, it gives CSVERSLAGIFNEQFF.

The chain joins TRBV2 to TRBJ2-5; 8 bases align to TRBD2. Germline trimming cut 8 bases from V and 2 bases from J; bases unmatched to any gene: 7. CDR1 is SNHLY, CDR2 FYNNEI, per germline. The CDR3 has 14 amino acids. The CDR3 region is CASDSAGAQETQYF. The CDR3 region has the DNA TGTGCCAGCGACTCAGCGGGGGCTCAAGAGACCCAGTACTTC.

The chain employs TRBV5-6 and TRBJ2-3; 7 bases align to TRBD1. This CDR3 is 15 amino acids long. CDR1 is SGHDT, CDR2 YYEEEE, per germline. J lost 0 bases, V lost 1 base, and 2 bases had no gene match. The CDR3 spells CASSLRQGSTDTQYF. The CDR3, as DNA: TGTGCCAGCAGCTTGCGACAGGGTAGCACAGATACGCAGTATTTT.

The chain joins TRBV30 to TRBJ1-5; no firm D call. The CDR3 runs 13 residues. The ends were cut back, 2 bases at V and 7 bases at J, with 12 bases in the middle. From germline, CDR1 is GTSNPN and CDR2 SVGIG (reference sequence). For the CDR3, the DNA is TGTGCCTGGAGTCCCACCCTCGAGCAGCCCCAGCATTTT. This sequence encodes CAWSPTLEQPQHF.

This clone was seen more than once but under ten times. V gene TRBV29-1 combines with J gene TRBJ2-7; 9 bases align to TRBD1. CDR1 and CDR2 from the germline V gene are SQVTM and ANQGSEA. The V and J ends lost 6 bases and 2 bases, in that order; junction bases with no gene match: 8. The CDR3 is 14 residues long. CDR3 sequence: CSVSDRGLAYEQYF. CDR3 nucleotide sequence: TGCAGCGTCTCGGACAGGGGTCTTGCCTACGAGCAGTACTTC.

The chain couples TRBV11-2 to TRBJ1-2; D ambiguous. Per the germline V gene, CDR1 is SGHAT and CDR2 is FQNNGV. Trimming cost V 1 base and J 7 bases, with 10 bases left between them. The CDR3 spans 13 residues. The CDR3 sequence: CASSLAGLSGYTF. For the CDR3, the DNA is TGTGCCAGCAGCTTAGCGGGGTTAAGTGGCTACACCTTC.

This clone has only a few counts. The V and J genes are TRBV6-5 and TRBJ1-1; D gene ambiguous. This CDR3 is built from 14 residues. CDR1 and CDR2 from the germline V gene are MNHEY and SVGAGI. Trimming shortened V by 3 bases and J by 3 bases, and 11 bases separated the two germline ends. CDR3 amino acids: CASSYRGRDTEAFF. CDR3 DNA: TGTGCCAGCAGTTATCGGGGTAGGGACACTGAAGCTTTCTTT.

This chain connects TRBV14 to TRBJ2-3, with D possibly being TRBD2 (5 bases). CDR1 and CDR2 from the germline V gene are SGHDN and FVKESK. This CDR3 comprises 12 residues. V lost 4 bases and J 6 bases, leaving 8 bases between the germline ends. CDR3 sequence reads: CASSRLSDTQYF. Written as DNA, the CDR3 is TGTGCCAGCAGCCGACTATCGGATACGCAGTATTTT.